Listed below are T cell receptor beta chains from one sample, sequenced in a study of T cell changes during pregnancy in multiple sclerosis. Method: immunoSEQ multiplex PCR; TCRdb's copy keeps in-frame clones and lacks some. The sample has some 100,000 clones; around 90% are singletons. The sample in question was peripheral blood, obtained in the second trimester of pregnancy. The origin of the receptors is a female donor with multiple sclerosis, enrolled in a pregnancy study. CDR3s include the opening cysteine and the closing phenylalanine or tryptophan. D genes are given only for firm matches. Clone size is shown for a subset of rows, as once, few, many or a class of expanded clone.

>TRBV29-1|-|-|TRBJ1-1|20
CSVGRGDTSRRSYMNTEAFF
TGCAGCGTCGGGCGGGGGGACACCTCCCGGAGGTCGTACATGAACACTGAAGCTTTCTTT
>TRBV9|-|-|TRBJ2-1|13
CASSQHSPGEQFF
TGTGCCAGCAGCCAACATTCCCCGGGGGAGCAGTTCTTC
>TRBV7-9|-|-|TRBJ1-2|12
CASSLSTAGYTF
TGTGCCAGCAGCTTATCCACTGCCGGCTACACCTTC
>TRBV5-6|-|-|TRBJ1-1|13
CASSLWGGTEAFF
TGTGCCAGCAGCTTGTGGGGGGGCACTGAAGCTTTCTTT
>TRBV19|-|-|TRBJ2-7|14
CASIRLIQSHEQYF
TGTGCCAGTATCCGACTAATCCAGTCCCACGAGCAGTACTTC
>TRBV9|TRBD1|-|TRBJ2-3|14
CASSGTGSTDTQYF
TGTGCCAGCAGCGGGACAGGGAGCACAGATACGCAGTATTTT
>TRBV7-6|-|-|TRBJ2-2|15
CASRLAAGLTGELFF
TGTGCCAGCAGGTTGGCGGCCGGTCTCACCGGGGAGCTGTTTTTT
>TRBV5-1|TRBD2|-|TRBJ2-3|16
CASSTGTSGWADTQYF
TGCGCCAGCAGCACTGGGACTAGCGGGTGGGCAGATACGCAGTATTTT
>TRBV5-4|TRBD2|-|TRBJ2-7|14
CASSRPGTSNEQYF
TGTGCCAGCAGCCGCCCTGGGACTAGCAACGAGCAGTACTTC
>TRBV9|TRBD1|-|TRBJ2-5|14
CASSSDTGAETQYF
TGTGCCAGCAGCTCCGATACAGGGGCGGAGACCCAGTACTTC
>TRBV11-3|-|-|TRBJ2-7|15
CASSPGNIAAYEQYF
TGTGCCAGCAGCCCAGGGAACATAGCGGCCTACGAGCAGTACTTC
>TRBV11-2|-|-|TRBJ1-4|18
CASSARKSRGPPNEKLFF
TGTGCCAGCAGCGCCCGAAAGAGCAGAGGCCCTCCTAATGAAAAACTGTTTTTT
>TRBV27|-|-|TRBJ2-7|14
CASSPLDRPYEQYF
TGTGCCAGCAGCCCACTTGACAGACCCTACGAGCAGTACTTC
>TRBV2|TRBD2|-|TRBJ2-3|18
CASSTYRTSGSRADTQYF
TGTGCCAGCAGTACCTATCGGACTAGCGGGAGTCGGGCAGATACGCAGTATTTT
>TRBV6-5|-|-|TRBJ2-7|13
CASSYSTGAEQYF
TGTGCCAGCAGTTACTCTACTGGGGCCGAGCAGTACTTC
>TRBV5-1|TRBD2|-|TRBJ2-7|16
CASSPTSGSSTYEQYF
TGCGCCAGCAGCCCGACTAGCGGGAGTTCGACCTACGAGCAGTACTTC
>TRBV18|TRBD1|once|TRBJ1-1|15
CASSPGQVKNTEAFF
TGTGCCAGCTCACCGGGACAGGTCAAGAACACTGAAGCTTTCTTT
>TRBV5-1|-|-|TRBJ1-1|18
CASSPRTLPGGQDTEAFF
TGCGCCAGCAGCCCGAGGACCTTGCCGGGGGGGCAAGACACTGAAGCTTTCTTT
>TRBV5-7|TRBD2|-|TRBJ2-5|13
CASSLVGREGQYF
TGTGCCAGCAGCTTGGTAGGGAGGGAAGGTCAGTACTTC
>TRBV7-2|-|-|TRBJ2-1|15
CASSLRSGGYNEQFF
TGTGCCAGCAGCCTCCGGAGTGGCGGGTACAATGAGCAGTTCTTC
>TRBV5-4|TRBD1|once|TRBJ2-7|15
CASSPRQGLGYEQYF
TGTGCCAGCAGCCCAAGACAGGGTCTTGGCTACGAGCAGTACTTC
>TRBV27|TRBD1|-|TRBJ1-2|17
CASSPRTGEGLSYGYTF
TGTGCCAGCAGTCCCCGGACAGGGGAGGGCCTGAGCTATGGCTACACCTTC
>TRBV10-3|-|-|TRBJ1-4|16
CAISEFRTATNEKLFF
TGTGCCATCAGTGAGTTCCGGACAGCCACTAATGAAAAACTGTTTTTT
>TRBV20-1|-|-|TRBJ1-2|11
CSASTNYGYTF
TGCAGTGCTAGTACTAACTATGGCTACACCTTC
>TRBV7-6|TRBD2|once|TRBJ2-4|14
CASSPSSGSYIQYF
TGTGCCAGCAGCCCATCTAGCGGGAGCTACATTCAGTACTTC
>TRBV14|-|few|TRBJ1-1|13
CASSQDLGGEAFF
TGTGCCAGCAGCCAAGATCTTGGGGGGGAAGCTTTCTTT
>TRBV6-4|-|-|TRBJ2-3|15
CASSTSGSSTDTQYF
TGTGCCAGCAGTACGAGCGGTAGTAGCACAGATACGCAGTATTTT
>TRBV6-6|-|-|TRBJ2-1|15
CASSDWGKGRNEQFF
TGTGCCAGCAGCGACTGGGGGAAGGGGAGGAATGAGCAGTTCTTC
>TRBV28|TRBD1|-|TRBJ1-1|13
CASRGTGDTEAFF
TGTGCCAGCAGGGGGACAGGGGACACTGAAGCTTTCTTT
>TRBV5-1|TRBD1|-|TRBJ2-1|15
CASSPTGEGSNEQFF
TGCGCCAGCAGCCCTACAGGGGAAGGATCCAATGAGCAGTTCTTC
>TRBV7-9|-|-|TRBJ2-3|16
CASSLVRGRGTDTQYF
TGTGCCAGCAGCTTAGTTAGGGGAAGGGGCACAGATACGCAGTATTTT
>TRBV5-1|-|-|TRBJ2-3|17
CASSFQGGSGSTDTQYF
TGCGCCAGCAGCTTCCAAGGGGGTAGCGGGAGCACAGATACGCAGTATTTT
>TRBV28|TRBD1|-|TRBJ2-7|14
CASSLTGFNYEQYF
TGTGCCAGCAGCCTGACAGGGTTTAACTACGAGCAGTACTTC
>TRBV5-1|TRBD2|once|TRBJ2-5|14
CASSLAGTSGTQYF
TGCGCCAGCAGCTTGGCCGGGACTAGCGGGACCCAGTACTTC
>TRBV6-1|-|-|TRBJ1-5|15
CASSEKDRDYQPQHF
TGTGCCAGCAGTGAAAAGGACAGAGACTATCAGCCCCAGCATTTT
>TRBV27|-|-|TRBJ2-2|14
CASRPGVYTGELFF
TGTGCCAGCAGGCCAGGGGTGTACACCGGGGAGCTGTTTTTT
>TRBV13|TRBD1|-|TRBJ2-6|18
CASSLTPRGMAGANVLTF
TGTGCCAGCAGCTTAACCCCCAGGGGGATGGCTGGGGCCAACGTCCTGACTTTC
>TRBV7-9|-|-|TRBJ1-1|14
CASSMNGGGTEAFF
TGTGCCAGCAGCATGAATGGGGGAGGCACTGAAGCTTTCTTT
>TRBV28|-|-|TRBJ1-2|16
CASSSAGTSGPYGYTF
TGTGCCAGCAGTTCAGCCGGGACATCCGGGCCCTATGGCTACACCTTC
>TRBV11-2|-|once|TRBJ1-3|20
CASSLDLYAPATGQGNTIYF
TGTGCCAGCAGCTTAGATCTTTACGCGCCCGCTACAGGGCAAGGAAACACCATATATTTT
>TRBV28|TRBD1|-|TRBJ2-5|15
CASSLGQGSGETQYF
TGTGCCAGCAGTTTAGGACAGGGGTCAGGAGAGACCCAGTACTTC
>TRBV27|-|-|TRBJ1-1|13
CASSLLTNTEAFF
TGTGCCAGCAGTTTACTAACGAACACTGAAGCTTTCTTT
>TRBV19|TRBD1|-|TRBJ2-7|13
CASSPGTAYEQYF
TGTGCCAGTAGTCCCGGGACAGCCTACGAGCAGTACTTC
>TRBV5-1|TRBD2|-|TRBJ2-7|15
CASSPGLAVPYEQYF
TGCGCCAGCAGCCCCGGACTAGCGGTACCCTACGAGCAGTACTTC
>TRBV18|-|-|TRBJ2-7|13
CASSSDSSYEQYF
TGTGCCAGCTCATCAGACTCAAGCTACGAGCAGTACTTC
>TRBV15|TRBD2|once|TRBJ2-3|16
CATSRGEGHDTDTQYF
TGTGCCACCAGCAGAGGGGAGGGGCATGACACAGATACGCAGTATTTT
>TRBV5-4|TRBD1|once|TRBJ2-6|15
CASSVGGAGANVLTF
TGTGCCAGCAGCGTAGGGGGCGCTGGGGCCAACGTCCTGACTTTC
>TRBV30|-|-|TRBJ1-1|11
CAWARVTEAFF
TGTGCCTGGGCCAGGGTTACTGAAGCTTTCTTT